Below, 21 T cell receptor beta chains from the same sample are listed, as sequenced in a study of blood T cell repertoires in COVID-19. The protocol was immunoSEQ multiplex PCR, while the TCRdb copy is restricted to in-frame clones and leaves out a portion. The sample shows approximately 25,000 clones, 70% to 90% of them seen only once. Material: peripheral blood. These receptor sequences come from a human donor with acute or convalescent COVID-19. The donor label of this sample is uncertain.

The chain recombines TRBV7-2 with TRBJ1-2, with TRBD1 as a possible D gene (5 bases). Per germline, CDR1 SGHTA and CDR2 FQGNSA. CDR3 size: 14 residues. Trimming pared 5 bases from V and 4 bases from J, leaving 14 bases between. CDR3 DNA: TGTGCCAGCAGCACCCCACAGGATCCCTATGGCTACACCTTC. As protein: CASSTPQDPYGYTF.

The chain couples TRBV7-2 to TRBJ1-5; D call uncertain. V lost 5 bases and J 6 bases, leaving 14 bases between the germline ends. The CDR3 is made up of 14 amino acids. Germline V CDR1 and CDR2: SGHTA, FQGNSA. The CDR3, as DNA: TGTGCCAGCAGCGTCGACGGGTATACTCAGCCCCAGCATTTT. Translating gives CASSVDGYTQPQHF.

The chain links TRBV25-1 to TRBJ2-1, with TRBD2 as a possible D gene (6 bases). Trimming shortened V by 10 bases and J by 1 base, and 17 bases separated the two germline ends. The germline V gene encodes CDR1 MGHDK and CDR2 SYGVNS. CDR3 length: 15 amino acids. CDR3 coding DNA: TGTGCCACCCCGAGTACAGGAGGGTCCTACAATGAGCAGTTCTTC. It specifies CATPSTGGSYNEQFF.

This chain links TRBV11-2 with TRBJ2-3; the D is unclear. The CDR3 covers 16 residues. The V end lost 1 base, the J end lost 2 bases, and 13 bases lay between the germline ends. Looked up from germline, CDR1 is SGHAT and CDR2 is FQNNGV. CDR3 DNA: TGTGCCAGCAGCTTAGGGGCCCAATTAAACACAGATACGCAGTATTTT. This codes for CASSLGAQLNTDTQYF.

CDR3 sequence (DNA): TGTGCCAGCAGCTTCGCGGGGGCGGACACTGAAGCTTTCTTT. Protein: CASSFAGADTEAFF. The J gene is TRBJ1-1, the V gene TRBV7-3; the D gene is possibly TRBD1 (6 bases). V lost 3 bases and J lost 3, with 11 bases in between. CDR3 length: 14 residues. The germline CDR1 and CDR2 sequences are SGHTA and FQGTGA.

This clone was detected a few times. This sequence joins TRBV6-2 or TRBV6-3 and TRBJ1-2, with 9 bases fitting TRBD1. The CDR3 contains 16 residues. V gave up 5 bases and J gave up 4 bases; unmatched junction bases: 11. Germline values: CDR1 MNHEY, CDR2 SVGEGT. As DNA, the CDR3 is TGTGCCAGCAGTCGAAGTACCACAGGGGGCTTCTATGGCTACACCTTC. This gives the protein CASSRSTTGGFYGYTF.

The chain joins TRBV5-1 to TRBJ1-1; D remains ambiguous. The CDR3 runs 15 residues. V was trimmed by 1 base and J by 0 bases, leaving 10 bases between them. The germline V gene has CDR1 SGHRS and CDR2 YFSETQ. For the CDR3, the DNA is TGCGCCAGCAGCTTGCAACCGGTCATGAACACTGAAGCTTTCTTT. The encoded protein is CASSLQPVMNTEAFF.

V usage is TRBV7-9 and J usage is TRBJ1-1; TRBD1 agrees at 7 bases. The CDR3 runs 14 residues. Germline V gene lookup returns CDR1 SEHNR and CDR2 FQNEAQ (reference sequence). With 1 base clipped from V and 7 bases from J, the junction kept 6 bases outside the gene matches. The CDR3 here is CASSLGQGVSEAFF. CDR3 bases: TGTGCCAGCAGCTTAGGGCAGGGGGTGAGTGAAGCTTTCTTT.

The rearrangement links TRBV6-5 to TRBJ1-3; 9 positions match TRBD1. V trimming: 5 bases; J trimming: 0 bases; junction bases outside the gene matches: 2. CDR1 and CDR2 from the germline V gene are MNHEY and SVGAGI. The CDR3 sequence is 15 residues long. The CDR3 region has the DNA TGTGCCAGCAGTAGGGACAGGGACTCTGGAAACACCATATATTTT. It translates to CASSRDRDSGNTIYF.

This sequence joins TRBV29-1 and TRBJ1-2; 7 nucleotides line up with TRBD1. This CDR3 is built from 14 residues. The germline CDR1 and CDR2 sequences are SQVTM and ANQGSEA. Trimming took 3 bases from V and 4 from J; bases not matched to a gene: 8. CDR3 in amino acids: CSVEDRPSVYGYTF. CDR3 coding DNA: TGCAGCGTTGAGGACAGGCCTTCAGTCTATGGCTACACCTTC.

The rearrangement links TRBV2 to TRBJ2-7; perhaps TRBD2 as D (6 bases). The CDR3 is made up of 13 amino acids. Trimming took 4 bases from V and 6 from J, leaving 13 bases between them. Germline values: CDR1 SNHLY, CDR2 FYNNEI. DNA for the CDR3: TGTGCCAGCAGTGGGCCTCAGGGAGGCGAGCAGTACTTC. Amino acids: CASSGPQGGEQYF. The whole variable domain, filled in from reference TRBV2 and TRBJ2-7, reads EPEVTQTPSHQVTQMGQEVILRCVPISNHLYFYWYRQILGQKVEFLVSFYNNEISEKSEIFDDQFSVERPDGSNFTLKIRSTKLEDSAMYFCASSGPQGGEQYFGPGTRLTVT.

The genes are TRBV19 and TRBJ2-5, with D possibly TRBD2 on 6 matching bases. The CDR3 covers 16 residues. Trimming cost V 6 bases and J 2 bases, with 19 bases left between them. From germline, CDR1 is LNHDA and CDR2 SQIVND (reference sequence). The CDR3 reads CASREGGRDQQETQYF. The DNA for the CDR3 is TGTGCCAGTAGGGAGGGCGGAAGGGACCAACAAGAGACCCAGTACTTC.

This clone was picked up one time. V gene TRBV6-7 combines with J gene TRBJ1-1, with D hard to call. TRBV6-7 carries the ORF label, with uncertain function. The length of the CDR3 is 17 residues. The V and J ends lost 2 bases and 2 bases respectively, with 18 bases between them. CDR3 in DNA: TGTGCCAGCAGTTACCCCATAACACGTACGGGAAACACTGAAGCTTTCTTT. Translated: CASSYPITRTGNTEAFF.

The chain combines TRBV13 with TRBJ2-7; TRBD1 agrees at 9 bases. Germline assignment: CDR1 PRHDT and CDR2 FYEKMQ (reference sequence). This CDR3 has 14 amino acids. With V trimmed by 5 bases and J by 4 bases, 6 bases remained unmatched. CDR3 bases: TGTGCCAGCAGCCTCGGACAGGGGCAGTACGAGCAGTACTTC. This gives the protein CASSLGQGQYEQYF.

This chain links TRBV7-7 with TRBJ2-1, with D perhaps TRBD1 (5 bases). CDR3 length equals 15 residues. CDR1 and CDR2 (germline): SSHAT, FNYEAQ (reference sequence). The V and J ends lost 5 bases and 6 bases respectively, with 17 bases between them. The CDR3 here is CASSPHRRGGNEQFF. The CDR3 nucleotides are TGTGCCAGCAGCCCCCATCGAAGGGGTGGCAATGAGCAGTTCTTC.

The chain links TRBV7-2 to TRBJ1-2; 10 bases agree with TRBD1. Germline CDR1 SGHTA, CDR2 FQGNSA. The CDR3 is made up of 15 amino acids. The ends lost 2 bases at V and 5 bases at J; junction bases unmatched: 5. CDR3 amino acids: CASSLTGQGSYGYTF. In DNA form, the CDR3 reads TGTGCCAGCAGCTTAACGGGACAGGGGTCTTATGGCTACACCTTC.

V gene TRBV7-8 combines with J gene TRBJ1-5; the D gene is possibly TRBD1 (6 bases). The CDR3 spans 15 residues. V was trimmed by 2 bases and J by 6 bases, leaving 14 bases between them. Germline CDR1 is SGHVS and CDR2 is FQNEAQ. This chain's CDR3 is CASSLFDSGAQPQHF. CDR3 DNA: TGTGCCAGCAGCTTATTTGATTCAGGGGCTCAGCCCCAGCATTTT. Supplemented by reference TRBV7-8 and TRBJ1-5, the full variable domain reads GAGVSQSPRYKVAKRGQDVALRCDPISGHVSLFWYQQALGQGPEFLTYFQNEAQLDKSGLPSDRFFAERPEGSVSTLKIQRTQQEDSAVYLCASSLFDSGAQPQHFGDGTRLSIL.

J is TRBJ2-7 and V is TRBV2; 7 nucleotides match TRBD1. The CDR3 contains 13 residues. Germline assignment: CDR1 SNHLY and CDR2 FYNNEI. V gave up 5 bases and J gave up 3 bases; unmatched junction bases: 4. The CDR3 is CASSPRDSYEQYF. The CDR3, as DNA: TGTGCCAGCAGTCCCCGGGACAGCTACGAGCAGTACTTC.

The chain is built from TRBV15 and TRBJ2-7; the match to TRBD1 covers 9 bases. The ends lost 8 bases at V and 2 bases at J; junction bases unmatched: 7. Germline V gene data show CDR1 as LNHNV and CDR2 as YYDKDF (reference sequence). This CDR3 comprises 14 residues. CDR3 sequence: CATSGTGRTYEQYF. In DNA form, the CDR3 reads TGTGCCACCTCCGGGACAGGGAGGACCTACGAGCAGTACTTC. Variable domain in full (rest from reference TRBV15 and TRBJ2-7): DAMVIQNPRYQVTQFGKPVTLSCSQTLNHNVMYWYQQKSSQAPKLLFHYYDKDFNNEADTPDNFQSRRPNTSFCFLDIRSPGLGDTAMYLCATSGTGRTYEQYFGPGTRLTVT.

The chain carries TRBV7-8 and TRBJ1-2, with 7 nucleotides matching TRBD1. V lost 0 bases, J lost 0 bases, and 7 bases stayed unmatched. CDR1 and CDR2 (germline): SGHVS, FQNEAQ. The CDR3 totals 17 residues. The CDR3 is CASSLAGQNFANYGYTF. The CDR3 bases are TGTGCCAGCAGCTTAGCGGGACAGAACTTTGCTAACTATGGCTACACCTTC.

The chain uses TRBV5-4 and TRBJ2-1, with 9 bases fitting TRBD2. The CDR3 has 15 amino acids. After removal of 6 bases from V and 4 bases from J, the junction contained 8 bases not matched to a gene. The germline V gene has CDR1 SGHNT and CDR2 YYREEE (reference sequence). The CDR3 DNA follows: TGTGCCAGCAACCCGAGAACTAGCGGGTACAATGAGCAGTTCTTC. Translated: CASNPRTSGYNEQFF.